Listed below are T cell receptor beta chains from one sample, sequenced in a study of vaccination effects on CD4 cells after COVID-19. No antigens are known for them. Assay: immunoSEQ multiplex PCR; the TCRdb copy retains only in-frame clones and omits some. The data contain 65,000 to 95,000 clones, around 77% of them singletons. The sample was CD4+ T cells from PBMCs cultured with HCoV-OC43 spike peptides, taken after COVID-19 vaccination. All receptors derive from a human donor who received a COVID-19 vaccine. Both conserved end residues are part of each CDR3.

V: TRBV19; J: TRBJ2-1; CDR3: CASSGGSFTSSYNEQFF
V: TRBV10-3; J: TRBJ2-1; CDR3: CAIRPVAGKNEQFF
V: TRBV7-6; J: TRBJ1-6; CDR3: CASSSTGSSYNSPLHF
V: TRBV5-1; J: TRBJ1-4; CDR3: CASSSTVPTNEKLFF
V: TRBV7-9; J: TRBJ1-2; CDR3: CASSLGRYLYGYTF
V: TRBV6-1; J: TRBJ1-5; CDR3: CASSEMGVSNQPQHF
V: TRBV5-5; J: TRBJ1-4; CDR3: CASSAGTGYNEKLFF
V: TRBV30; J: TRBJ1-1; CDR3: CAWSASLHTEAFF
V: TRBV19; J: TRBJ2-2; CDR3: CASSITGVLNTGELFF
V: TRBV19; J: TRBJ2-6; CDR3: CASTRREAGANVLTF
V: TRBV3-1/TRBV3-2; J: TRBJ1-6; CDR3: CACGQGYSPLHF
V: TRBV6-5; J: TRBJ2-5; CDR3: CASSRTSGAGTQYF
V: TRBV6-5; J: TRBJ1-1; CDR3: CASSPRQATGAFF
V: TRBV2; J: TRBJ1-6; CDR3: CASKTGGAWNSPLHF
V: TRBV6-2/TRBV6-3; J: TRBJ1-6; CDR3: CASSYAGQGYSPLHF
V: TRBV6-4; J: TRBJ2-3; CDR3: CASSDGSGADTQYF
V: TRBV19; J: TRBJ2-5; CDR3: CASSTPGQGRETQYF
V: TRBV5-5; J: TRBJ2-5; CDR3: CASSLLAGAGSETQYF
V: TRBV27; J: TRBJ2-2; CDR3: CASSLGGLSGELFF
V: TRBV6-1; J: TRBJ1-2; CDR3: CASSERDRGRSGYTF
V: TRBV27; J: TRBJ1-2; CDR3: CASSLSIHTYYGYTF
V: TRBV4-2; J: TRBJ2-1; CDR3: CASSQVKGGPNEQFF
V: TRBV3-1/TRBV3-2; J: TRBJ2-5; CDR3: CASSHETQYF
V: TRBV7-2; J: TRBJ2-1; CDR3: CATYGRGLKVYEQFF
V: TRBV28; J: TRBJ2-6; CDR3: CASSLWGRGSGANVLTF
V: TRBV18; J: TRBJ2-1; CDR3: CASSPLAGPTYNEQFF
V: TRBV6-5; J: TRBJ1-6; CDR3: CASSLQGGSYSPLHF
V: TRBV6-5; J: TRBJ1-4; CDR3: CASSGTDEKLFF
V: TRBV6-5; J: TRBJ1-5; CDR3: CASSGQAFNQPQHF
V: TRBV18; J: TRBJ2-4; CDR3: CASSPPSGQGNIQYF
V: TRBV4-1; J: TRBJ1-3; CDR3: CASSHPGQTYSGNTIYF